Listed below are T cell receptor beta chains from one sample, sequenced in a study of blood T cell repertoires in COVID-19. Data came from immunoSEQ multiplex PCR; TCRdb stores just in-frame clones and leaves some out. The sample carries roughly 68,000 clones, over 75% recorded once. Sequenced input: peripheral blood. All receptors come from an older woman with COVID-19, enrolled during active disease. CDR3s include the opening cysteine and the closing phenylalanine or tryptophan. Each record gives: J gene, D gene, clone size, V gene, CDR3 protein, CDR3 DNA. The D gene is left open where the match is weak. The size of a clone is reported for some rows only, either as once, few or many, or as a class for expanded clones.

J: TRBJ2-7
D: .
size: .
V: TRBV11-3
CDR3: CASSSGGSGNEQYF
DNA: TGTGCCAGCAGCTCCGGCGGGTCTGGCAACGAGCAGTACTTC

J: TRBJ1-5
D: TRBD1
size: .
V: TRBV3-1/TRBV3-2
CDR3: CASSQLQGSNQPQHF
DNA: TGTGCCAGCAGCCAGCTACAGGGGAGCAATCAGCCCCAGCATTTT

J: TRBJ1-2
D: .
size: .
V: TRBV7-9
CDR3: CASSPTLDSSGYTF
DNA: TGTGCCAGCAGCCCAACCCTGGACAGTTCTGGCTACACCTTC

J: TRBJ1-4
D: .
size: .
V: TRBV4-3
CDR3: CASSQGIEGGEKLFF
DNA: TGCGCCAGCAGCCAAGGGATTGAGGGGGGGGAAAAACTGTTTTTT

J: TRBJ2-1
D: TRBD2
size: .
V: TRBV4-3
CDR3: CASSQDGSGRNQYNEQFF
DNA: TGCGCCAGCAGCCAAGATGGGAGCGGGAGGAATCAATACAATGAGCAGTTCTTC

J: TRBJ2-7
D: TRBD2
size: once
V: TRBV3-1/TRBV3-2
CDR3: CASSQSSGRKDEQYF
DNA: TGTGCCAGCAGCCAAAGCAGCGGGAGGAAGGACGAGCAGTACTTC

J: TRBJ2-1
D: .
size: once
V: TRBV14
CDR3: CASSVRGGRNNEQFF
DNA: TGTGCCAGCAGCGTTAGGGGGGGGAGAAACAATGAGCAGTTCTTC

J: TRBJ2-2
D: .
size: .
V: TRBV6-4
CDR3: CATTGQTGELFF
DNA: TGTGCCACCACCGGACAGACCGGGGAGCTGTTTTTT

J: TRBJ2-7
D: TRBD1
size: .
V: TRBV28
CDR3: CASSGLGTGTYEQYF
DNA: TGTGCCAGCAGTGGTCTCGGGACAGGGACCTACGAGCAGTACTTC

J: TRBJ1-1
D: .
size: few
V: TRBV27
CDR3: CASSLLRETEAFF
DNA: TGTGCCAGCAGTTTACTTCGGGAGACTGAAGCTTTCTTT

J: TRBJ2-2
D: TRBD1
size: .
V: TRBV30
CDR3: CAWSDQGATGELFF
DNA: TGTGCCTGGAGCGATCAGGGGGCGACCGGGGAGCTGTTTTTT

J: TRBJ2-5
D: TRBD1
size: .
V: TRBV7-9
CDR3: CASATGVQETQYF
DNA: TGTGCCAGCGCGACAGGGGTCCAAGAGACCCAGTACTTC

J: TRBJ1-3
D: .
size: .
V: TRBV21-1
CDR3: CASSKPNPGLHPLSGNTIYF
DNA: TGTGCCAGCAGCAAACCAAATCCGGGACTTCACCCCCTCTCTGGAAACACCATATATTTT

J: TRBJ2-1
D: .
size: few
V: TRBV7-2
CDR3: CASWNEAGEQFF
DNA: TGTGCCAGCTGGAATGAGGCCGGTGAGCAGTTCTTC

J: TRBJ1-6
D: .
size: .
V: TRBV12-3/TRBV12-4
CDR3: CASSLQGSSPLHF
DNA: TGTGCCAGCAGTTTACAGGGTTCTTCACCCCTCCACTTT

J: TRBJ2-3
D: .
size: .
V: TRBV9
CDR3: CASSVGGPPRDTQYF
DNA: TGTGCCAGCAGCGTGGGGGGTCCCCCGCGGGATACGCAGTATTTT

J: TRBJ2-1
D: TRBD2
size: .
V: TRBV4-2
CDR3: CASSQDRTSGYNEQFF
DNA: TGTGCCAGCAGCCAAGATAGGACTAGCGGTTACAATGAGCAGTTCTTC

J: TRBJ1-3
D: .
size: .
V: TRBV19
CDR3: CASITSGSLASGNTIYF
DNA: TGTGCCAGCATCACGTCCGGGTCTCTCGCCTCTGGAAACACCATATATTTT

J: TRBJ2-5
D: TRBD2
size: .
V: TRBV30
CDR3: CAWRGLAGETQYF
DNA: TGTGCCTGGAGGGGACTAGCGGGAGAGACCCAGTACTTC

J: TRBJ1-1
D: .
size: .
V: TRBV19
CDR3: CASSMVGPPNTEAFF
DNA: TGTGCCAGTAGTATGGTTGGGCCGCCGAACACTGAAGCTTTCTTT

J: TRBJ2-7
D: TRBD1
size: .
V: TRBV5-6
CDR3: CASSWTGLEGHEQYF
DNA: TGTGCCAGCAGCTGGACAGGGTTAGAAGGACACGAGCAGTACTTC

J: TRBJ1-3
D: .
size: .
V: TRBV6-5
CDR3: CAVCPAGISGNTIYF
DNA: TGTGCCGTATGCCCGGCGGGGATCTCTGGAAACACCATATATTTT

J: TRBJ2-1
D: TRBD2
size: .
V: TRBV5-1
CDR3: CASSLGLAAFYNEQFF
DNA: TGCGCCAGCAGCTTGGGACTAGCGGCCTTCTACAATGAGCAGTTCTTC

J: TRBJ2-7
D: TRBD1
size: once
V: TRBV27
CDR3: CASSLSSGQNYEQYF
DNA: TGTGCCAGCAGTTTATCTTCGGGACAGAACTACGAGCAGTACTTC

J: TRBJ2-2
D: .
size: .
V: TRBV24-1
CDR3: CATSDFQARGITNTGELFF
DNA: TGTGCCACCAGTGATTTTCAAGCACGAGGGATAACGAACACCGGGGAGCTGTTTTTT

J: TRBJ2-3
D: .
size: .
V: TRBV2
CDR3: CASWEDSDTQYF
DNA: TGTGCCAGCTGGGAGGACTCAGATACGCAGTATTTT

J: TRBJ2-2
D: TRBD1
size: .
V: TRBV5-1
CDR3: CASEPGQGAQDTGELFF
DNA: TGCGCCAGCGAACCGGGACAGGGGGCTCAGGACACCGGGGAGCTGTTTTTT

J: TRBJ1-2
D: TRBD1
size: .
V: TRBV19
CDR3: CASSAGTGGYGYTF
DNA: TGTGCCAGTAGTGCCGGGACAGGGGGCTATGGCTACACCTTC

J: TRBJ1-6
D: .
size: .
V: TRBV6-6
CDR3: CASSYGAVASDSPLHF
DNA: TGTGCCAGCAGTTACGGGGCGGTGGCATCTGATTCACCCCTCCACTTT

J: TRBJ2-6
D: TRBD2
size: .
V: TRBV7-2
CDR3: CASSPARGNVLTF
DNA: TGTGCCAGCAGCCCGGCGCGGGGGAACGTCCTGACTTTC

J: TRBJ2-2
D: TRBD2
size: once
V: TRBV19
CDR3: CASSIGWGGTGELFF
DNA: TGTGCCAGTAGTATCGGATGGGGGGGCACCGGGGAGCTGTTTTTT

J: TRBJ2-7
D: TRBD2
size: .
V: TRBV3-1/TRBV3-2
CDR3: CASSQLSGLAESYEQYF
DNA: TGTGCCAGCAGCCAACTATCGGGACTAGCGGAAAGTTACGAGCAGTACTTC

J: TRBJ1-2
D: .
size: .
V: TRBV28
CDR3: CASTLGANYGYTF
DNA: TGTGCCAGCACCCTAGGAGCTAACTATGGCTACACCTTC

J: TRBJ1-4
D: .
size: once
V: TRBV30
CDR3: CAWSRQRTATNEKLFF
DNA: TGTGCCTGGAGTAGACAGAGGACAGCAACTAATGAAAAACTGTTTTTT

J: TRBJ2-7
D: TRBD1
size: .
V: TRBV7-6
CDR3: CASSSIRDSSYEQYF
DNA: TGTGCCAGCAGCTCAATCCGGGACAGCTCCTACGAGCAGTACTTC

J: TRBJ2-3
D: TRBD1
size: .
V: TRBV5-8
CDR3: CASSFAVGQGGDTQYF
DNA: TGTGCCAGCAGCTTCGCGGTAGGACAGGGCGGAGATACGCAGTATTTT

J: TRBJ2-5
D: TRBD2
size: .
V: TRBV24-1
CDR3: CATSDPRRPAGEPQETQYF
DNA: TGTGCCACCAGTGACCCCCGGAGGCCAGCGGGGGAACCTCAAGAGACCCAGTACTTC